This record looks at one T cell receptor beta chain sequence and its context. The CDR3 consists of 14 residues. Germline V gene data show CDR1 as SGHDT and CDR2 as YYEEEE. With 1 base removed from V and 3 bases from J, the gap between germline ends came to 9 bases. The sample belongs to a study of shared clonotypes between healthy human individuals. Method: immunoSEQ multiplex PCR; TCRdb's copy keeps in-frame clones and lacks some. The profile shows approximately 100,000 clones, 68% of them singletons. The sequenced sample consisted of memory CD8+ T cells sorted from blood. Subset reported: CD45RO+ cells pooled with CCR7-negative TemRA cells. This receptor was taken from a woman aged 25-40 years in good health. This chain connects TRBV5-6 to TRBJ2-3, with D unclear. The CDR3 reads CASSLLGHTDTQYF. The DNA of the CDR3 is TGTGCCAGCAGCTTGTTAGGGCATACAGATACGCAGTATTTT.